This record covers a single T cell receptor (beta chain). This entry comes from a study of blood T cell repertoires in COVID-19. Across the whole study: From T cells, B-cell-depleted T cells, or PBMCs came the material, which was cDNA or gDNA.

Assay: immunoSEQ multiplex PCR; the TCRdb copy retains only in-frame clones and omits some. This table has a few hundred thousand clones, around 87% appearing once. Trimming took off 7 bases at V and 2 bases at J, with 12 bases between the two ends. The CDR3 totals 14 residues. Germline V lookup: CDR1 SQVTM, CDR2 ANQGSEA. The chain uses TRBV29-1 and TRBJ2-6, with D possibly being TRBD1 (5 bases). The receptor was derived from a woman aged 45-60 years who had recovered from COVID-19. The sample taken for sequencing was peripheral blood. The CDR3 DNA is TGCAGCGCCTGGGGCAGCACTGGGGCCAACGTCCTGACTTTC. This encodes CSAWGSTGANVLTF.